The rows below give T cell receptor beta chains drawn from one sample of a study of cytomegalovirus exposure and HLA in healthy donors. Data came from immunoSEQ multiplex PCR; TCRdb stores just in-frame clones and leaves some out. The table lists nearly 110,000 clones, around 73% of them singletons. Source material: PBMCs. The receptors derive from a man aged 25 to 40 in good health and CMV-seronegative. Both conserved end residues are trimmed from each CDR3. Each record gives: J gene, clone size, V gene, CDR3 protein. Clone sizes are given selectively: once, few, many, or a class where the clone is expanded.

J: TRBJ2-2; size: -; V: TRBV23-1; CDR3: ASFRGGQGIPGELF
J: TRBJ2-7; size: -; V: TRBV7-8; CDR3: ASSLMGQGKYEQY
J: TRBJ1-4; size: few; V: TRBV4-1; CDR3: ASSPTIEKLF
J: TRBJ2-7; size: few; V: TRBV2; CDR3: ASSESDRDYEQY
J: TRBJ1-1; size: -; V: TRBV6-4; CDR3: ASSRGQGEGLF
J: TRBJ2-1; size: -; V: TRBV9; CDR3: ASSVEPPGLLTNLNEQF
J: TRBJ1-2; size: -; V: TRBV10-3; CDR3: AITKGALSYGYT
J: TRBJ2-6; size: -; V: TRBV11-1; CDR3: ASSDTTLGSGANVLT
J: TRBJ2-1; size: once; V: TRBV7-3; CDR3: ASSSERGVDNEQF
J: TRBJ2-3; size: -; V: TRBV15; CDR3: ATSSSGTSGSRDTQY
J: TRBJ1-3; size: -; V: TRBV18; CDR3: ASSPLPPVPSSGNTIY
J: TRBJ1-1; size: -; V: TRBV5-1; CDR3: ASSLSGGNTEAF
J: TRBJ2-3; size: -; V: TRBV5-1; CDR3: ASNSDGGGVDTQY
J: TRBJ2-6; size: -; V: TRBV7-6; CDR3: ASSLVGTRMTGANVLT
J: TRBJ1-4; size: -; V: TRBV7-9; CDR3: SSSSDYRGRGEKLF
J: TRBJ1-4; size: -; V: TRBV28; CDR3: ASSSGGGQNEKLF
J: TRBJ2-7; size: few; V: TRBV10-1; CDR3: ASSGSGTGKDEQY
J: TRBJ2-7; size: few; V: TRBV5-5; CDR3: ASTLEEGRYEQY
J: TRBJ2-2; size: once; V: TRBV5-1; CDR3: ASSGGGLANTGELF
J: TRBJ2-5; size: -; V: TRBV7-8; CDR3: ASSLAFGFWEAETQY
J: TRBJ2-3; size: -; V: TRBV5-5; CDR3: ASSFPAASTDTQY
J: TRBJ2-7; size: -; V: TRBV7-9; CDR3: ASSRRADEQY
J: TRBJ1-1; size: -; V: TRBV5-1; CDR3: ASSSQGDTEAF
J: TRBJ1-4; size: few; V: TRBV28; CDR3: ASSLWKELREKLF
J: TRBJ2-5; size: few; V: TRBV28; CDR3: ASETPGTSGPSKY
J: TRBJ2-5; size: -; V: TRBV7-9; CDR3: ASSLDAGGGETQY
J: TRBJ1-1; size: -; V: TRBV30; CDR3: AWSSLAGGEAF
J: TRBJ1-1; size: few; V: TRBV21-1; CDR3: ASSEMGTGVPRNTEAF
J: TRBJ2-1; size: once; V: TRBV6-1; CDR3: ASSADFGEQF
J: TRBJ2-7; size: -; V: TRBV21-1; CDR3: ASSTPSGSREPHEQY